Reported below is one TCR beta chain. V was pared by 0 bases and J by 4 bases, with 19 bases between. Germline CDR1 reads LNHNV; CDR2 reads YYDKDF (reference sequence). CDR3 length equals 19 residues. Assay: immunoSEQ multiplex PCR; the TCRdb copy retains only in-frame clones and omits some. The sample lists 1,400,000 or so clones, approximately 98.5% occurring once. This record belongs to a study of shared clonotypes between healthy human individuals. The sample was naive CD4+ T cells sorted from blood. The sample's subset: CD45RA+ positively selected. The rearrangement uses TRBV15 and TRBJ2-6; D possibly corresponds to TRBD1 (6 bases). The sequence came from a man aged 25-45 years in good health. CDR3 nucleotide sequence: TGTGCCACCAGCAGAGATCCTCCAGGGGATGTGTGGGGGGCCAACGTCCTGACTTTC. This translates into CATSRDPPGDVWGANVLTF.